Listed below are T cell receptor beta chains from one sample, sequenced in a study of cytomegalovirus exposure and HLA in healthy donors. The repertoire was sequenced with immunoSEQ multiplex PCR; TCRdb's copy has only in-frame clones and lacks some. This repertoire shows about 160,000 clones, roughly 90% found once; its top ten account for about 9.3%. Material for sequencing was PBMCs. Receptor source: a woman aged 18-29 years in good health and CMV-seropositive. The conserved cysteine and the conserved F or W are not part of the CDR3 here. D genes are given only for firm matches.

v_gene: TRBV7-2
d_gene: TRBD1
CDR3aa: ASSARQGKSGNTIY

v_gene: TRBV27
d_gene: TRBD2
CDR3aa: ASRIAGITDTQY

v_gene: TRBV25-1
d_gene: -
CDR3aa: ASRDSGTDTQY

v_gene: TRBV7-6
d_gene: TRBD2
CDR3aa: ASSSLQGAGGPQY

v_gene: TRBV5-1
d_gene: TRBD1
CDR3aa: ASSLKGQGSNEQY

v_gene: TRBV6-4
d_gene: TRBD2
CDR3aa: ASSDGLAGEQY

v_gene: TRBV7-9
d_gene: -
CDR3aa: ASSLGIASNIQY

v_gene: TRBV5-1
d_gene: -
CDR3aa: ASSGTTPSYEQY

v_gene: TRBV7-2
d_gene: -
CDR3aa: ASSLHRDYEQY

v_gene: TRBV28
d_gene: -
CDR3aa: ATTDTYEQY

v_gene: TRBV6-5
d_gene: -
CDR3aa: ASSPGRDDYT

v_gene: TRBV27
d_gene: TRBD1
CDR3aa: ASSLAGTGSYGYT

v_gene: TRBV5-5
d_gene: TRBD2
CDR3aa: ASSPGTSGRLYEQF

v_gene: TRBV29-1
d_gene: TRBD2
CDR3aa: SVSPIAGNRDTQY

v_gene: TRBV28
d_gene: TRBD1
CDR3aa: ASSLPLDRDRNQPQH

v_gene: TRBV9
d_gene: TRBD2
CDR3aa: ASSLTLAGHYNEQF

v_gene: TRBV10-1
d_gene: -
CDR3aa: ASSEGRSSYEQY

v_gene: TRBV20-1
d_gene: -
CDR3aa: SVQVFNEQF